The 31 T cell receptor beta chains below were found in one sample sequenced in a study of blood T cell repertoires in COVID-19. Profiled with immunoSEQ multiplex PCR; TCRdb holds only in-frame clones, not every one. This sample yields about 190,000 clones, of which 70% to 90% are seen a single time; about 5% belongs to the top ten. Sample: peripheral blood. The origin of the receptors is an elderly woman with acute or convalescent COVID-19.

The rearrangement uses TRBV25-1 and TRBJ2-3; a weak D match, TRBD2 (5 bases). The germline V gene encodes CDR1 MGHDK and CDR2 SYGVNS. The germline V and J ends were trimmed by 6 bases and 10 bases, with 20 bases remaining between them. This CDR3 is built from 14 residues. This CDR3 is CASRGPASSSAQYF. In DNA, the CDR3 is TGTGCCAGCAGAGGACCTGCGTCTAGCTCCGCGCAGTATTTT.

V and J are TRBV4-2 and TRBJ2-7; D is unclear. The germline CDR1 and CDR2 sequences are LGHNA and YNFKEQ. Trimming pared 0 bases from V and 4 bases from J, leaving 16 bases between. The CDR3 covers 16 residues. The CDR3 sequence: CASSQDSPRVGYEQYF. The CDR3 DNA reads TGTGCCAGCAGCCAAGATTCCCCCCGGGTTGGGTACGAGCAGTACTTC.

This clone was recorded once. The chain is built from TRBV2 and TRBJ1-4; TRBD1 matches 7 bases. Germline lookup yields CDR1 SNHLY and CDR2 FYNNEI. This CDR3 has 14 residues. V was pared by 8 bases and J by 6 bases, with 9 bases of the junction left unmatched. DNA for the CDR3: TGTGCCAGCCCAAAGACAGGGTTGGATGAAAAACTGTTTTTT. Protein product: CASPKTGLDEKLFF. The whole variable domain, remainder taken from reference TRBV2 and TRBJ1-4, is EPEVTQTPSHQVTQMGQEVILRCVPISNHLYFYWYRQILGQKVEFLVSFYNNEISEKSEIFDDQFSVERPDGSNFTLKIRSTKLEDSAMYFCASPKTGLDEKLFFGSGTQLSVL.

The chain carries TRBV7-2 and TRBJ1-3; 8 bases are shared with TRBD1. With 2 bases clipped from V and 0 bases from J, the junction kept 3 bases outside the gene matches. Germline CDR1 reads SGHTA; CDR2 reads FQGNSA. The CDR3 loop spans 16 amino acids. CDR3 in amino acids: CASSLQGASSGNTIYF. The DNA for the CDR3 is TGTGCCAGCAGCTTACAGGGGGCTAGCTCTGGAAACACCATATATTTT.

V usage is TRBV5-8 and J usage is TRBJ2-5; 8 nucleotides agree with TRBD2. The germline gives CDR1 SGHTS, CDR2 YDEGEE. The CDR3 is 16 amino acids. The V and J ends lost 0 bases and 3 bases, in that order; junction bases with no gene match: 7. Here the CDR3 DNA reads TGTGCCAGCAGCTTGGGGGTAGCGGGGCACAAAGAGACCCAGTACTTC. Its protein is CASSLGVAGHKETQYF.

J is TRBJ2-2 and V is TRBV3-1 (or the pseudogene TRBV3-2); D is possibly TRBD1 (6 bases). The germline CDR1 and CDR2 sequences are LGHDT and YNNKEL (reference sequence). Deletions cut 1 base from V and 0 bases from J, with 18 bases between. This CDR3 contains 19 residues. The DNA for the CDR3 is TGTGCCAGCAGCCAAGGAGTAGGCAGGGGTGGTTCGAACACCGGGGAGCTGTTTTTT. It codes for CASSQGVGRGGSNTGELFF.

The rearrangement uses TRBV24-1 and TRBJ2-5; TRBD2 aligns across 10 bases. The CDR3 contains 17 residues. V was clipped by 2 bases and J by 5 bases; unmatched bases: 10. The germline CDR1 and CDR2 sequences are KGHDR and SFDVKD. In nucleotides, the CDR3 is TGTGCCACCAGTGATTCAGGGCCTAGCGGGAGAGGGGAGACCCAGTACTTC. As protein: CATSDSGPSGRGETQYF.

The chain employs TRBV6-5 and TRBJ2-2; the match to TRBD2 covers 9 bases. The CDR3 runs to 16 residues. V was pared by 4 bases and J by 3 bases, with 6 bases of the junction left unmatched. The V gene's germline CDR1 is MNHEY and CDR2 SVGAGI. The CDR3 is CASSWGTSPYTGELFF. The CDR3 bases are TGTGCCAGCAGTTGGGGGACTAGCCCATACACCGGGGAGCTGTTTTTT.

This sequence joins TRBV27 and TRBJ2-1; 13 bases map to TRBD2. This CDR3 region has 16 residues. The V gene end was trimmed by 5 bases and the J gene end by 5 bases; junction bases not matched to a gene: 6. CDR1 and CDR2 (germline): MNHEY, SMNVEV (reference sequence). The CDR3 coding sequence is TGTGCCAGCAGTCCGAGGACTAGCGGGAGCCACAATGAGCAGTTCTTC. Translated: CASSPRTSGSHNEQFF.

The chain recombines TRBV30 with TRBJ2-5; TRBD1 matches at 11 bases. The germline CDR1 and CDR2 sequences are GTSNPN and SVGIG (reference sequence). Trimming at V came to 0 bases and at J to 7 bases, leaving 13 bases not matched to a gene. This CDR3 contains 17 residues. The CDR3 nucleotides are TGTGCCTGGAGTGTAGGATCGGGACAGGGGGTTGGAGGGACCCAGTACTTC. Protein: CAWSVGSGQGVGGTQYF.

This clone appeared a single time. The chain has TRBV3-1 (or the pseudogene TRBV3-2) and TRBJ1-4; 7 positions match TRBD1. Trimming took 4 bases from V and 3 from J; bases not matched to a gene: 5. Germline V gene sequence: CDR1 LGHDT, CDR2 YNNKEL (reference sequence). The CDR3 spans 15 residues. The CDR3 here is CASSRRGESNEKLFF. The CDR3, as DNA: TGTGCCAGCAGCCGCAGGGGGGAGTCTAATGAAAAACTGTTTTTT.

V usage is TRBV12-3 or TRBV12-4 and J usage is TRBJ2-1; D unresolved. The CDR3 consists of 13 residues. Trimming stripped 3 bases from V and 5 bases from J, with 8 bases between. The CDR3 loop is CASSFTADNEQFF. CDR3 coding DNA: TGTGCCAGCAGTTTTACAGCAGACAATGAGCAGTTCTTC.

The V gene is TRBV6-5, the J gene TRBJ2-1; 7 nucleotides agree with TRBD1. Germline assignment: CDR1 MNHEY and CDR2 SVGAGI. The CDR3 has 12 residues. Losses at the gene ends were 4 bases for V and 12 bases for J; bases not matched to a gene: 6. CDR3 in amino acids: CASSLGTAPQFF. Written as DNA, the CDR3 is TGTGCCAGCAGTTTGGGGACAGCACCGCAGTTCTTC.

The chain uses TRBV7-3 and TRBJ2-2; TRBD2 matches at 9 bases. Germline V gene data show CDR1 as SGHTA and CDR2 as FQGTGA. This CDR3 region has 15 residues. V lost 7 bases and J lost 12; bases outside the gene matches: 15. The CDR3 loop is CASIAWVREGLKLFF. In nucleotides, the CDR3 is TGTGCCAGCATCGCTTGGGTGCGGGAGGGCCTAAAGCTGTTTTTT. Full variable domain (rest looked up from reference TRBV7-3 and TRBJ2-2): GAGVSQTPSNKVTEKGKYVELRCDPISGHTALYWYRQSLGQGPEFLIYFQGTGAADDSGLPNDRFFAVRPEGSVSTLKIQRTERGDSAVYLCASIAWVREGLKLFFGEGSRLTVL.

V gene TRBV28 combines with J gene TRBJ1-3; TRBD1 might be the D (5 bases). Trimming removed 7 bases from V and 8 bases from J, with 15 bases in between. Looked up from germline, CDR1 is MDHEN and CDR2 is SYDVKM. The CDR3 is made up of 13 amino acids. The CDR3 region has the DNA TGTGCCAGCACCTCCCAGGGAAGGGACACCATATATTTT. Translation gives CASTSQGRDTIYF.

This clone was picked up one time. The gene calls are TRBV15 and TRBJ2-3, with 10 bases identical to TRBD2. CDR1 is LNHNV, CDR2 YYDKDF, per germline (reference sequence). The V and J ends lost 5 bases and 0 bases, in that order; junction bases with no gene match: 5. The CDR3 is 16 residues long. CDR3 DNA sequence: TGTGCCACCAGCCGCGGACTAGCGGAAAGCACAGATACGCAGTATTTT. Amino acids: CATSRGLAESTDTQYF.

The V and J genes are TRBV5-5 and TRBJ1-2; 9 bases are shared with TRBD1. Trimming removed 4 bases from V and 4 bases from J; junction bases left unmatched: 11. The CDR3 length is 16 residues. Germline CDR1 and CDR2: SGHKS and YYEKEE (reference sequence). CDR3 sequence: CASSPGTGSLIYGYTF. CDR3 in DNA: TGTGCCAGCAGCCCCGGGACAGGGTCCCTCATCTATGGCTACACCTTC.

This chain links TRBV30 with TRBJ1-5; 10 nucleotides agree with TRBD1. V was pared by 0 bases and J by 0 bases, with 8 bases of the junction left unmatched. This CDR3 contains 18 residues. The V gene's germline CDR1 is GTSNPN and CDR2 SVGIG (reference sequence). The CDR3 spells CAWSVQGQGTYSNQPQHF. In DNA, the CDR3 is TGTGCCTGGAGTGTACAGGGACAGGGGACATATAGCAATCAGCCCCAGCATTTT.

CDR3 sequence (DNA): TGTGCCCACGACGGGGGGAGCTCTGGAAACACCATATATTTT. Protein product: CAHDGGSSGNTIYF. The rearrangement links TRBV7-9 to TRBJ1-3; the D gene is possibly TRBD1 (5 bases). Looked up from germline, CDR1 is SEHNR and CDR2 is FQNEAQ (reference sequence). V lost 11 bases, J lost 0 bases, and 14 bases lay in between. The CDR3 is 14 amino acids.

The gene calls are TRBV27 and TRBJ2-7; the match to TRBD2 covers 7 bases. Losses at the gene ends were 0 bases for V and 9 bases for J; bases not matched to a gene: 8. The CDR3 is 14 amino acids. CDR1 is MNHEY, CDR2 SMNVEV, per germline (reference sequence). The CDR3 sequence: CASSLSAGIIGQYF. For the CDR3, the DNA is TGTGCCAGCAGTTTATCAGCGGGGATTATCGGGCAGTACTTC.

The genes are TRBV24-1 and TRBJ1-2; D perhaps matches TRBD1 (5 bases). The V end was cut by 0 bases, the J end by 7 bases, with 8 bases between. The CDR3 extends over 13 amino acids. From germline, CDR1 is KGHDR and CDR2 SFDVKD. The CDR3 sequence: CATSDLVGAGYTF. CDR3 in DNA: TGTGCCACCAGTGATTTGGTAGGGGCTGGCTACACCTTC.

This chain links TRBV10-3 with TRBJ2-7; tentative D call: TRBD2 (7 bases). Germline V gene lookup returns CDR1 ENHRY and CDR2 SYGVKD. V was pared by 4 bases and J by 3 bases, with 10 bases between. CDR3 length: 13 residues. The CDR3 DNA is TGTGCCATCAGTGGGAGGGGGGGCTACGAGCAGTACTTC. Its translation is CAISGRGGYEQYF.

The J gene is TRBJ1-4, the V gene TRBV21-1; the table gives TRBD1 as D, unverified against the DNA. TRBV21-1 is shown as a pseudogene. The CDR3 spans 12 residues. CDR3 region: CASYTLRQGLFF. Written as DNA, the CDR3 is TGTGCCAGCTACACCCTTCGACAGGGACTGTTTTTT.

The V and J genes are TRBV18 and TRBJ1-1, with 10 bases fitting TRBD1. The CDR3 loop spans 17 amino acids. Germline V gene sequence: CDR1 KGHSH, CDR2 LQKENI. With V trimmed by 1 base and J by 0 bases, 5 bases remained unmatched. The CDR3: CASSPLTGGIMNTEAFF. CDR3 nucleotide sequence: TGTGCCAGCTCACCACTGACAGGGGGCATCATGAACACTGAAGCTTTCTTT.

J is TRBJ1-1 and V is TRBV29-1; D is possibly TRBD1 (6 bases). The V and J ends lost 8 bases and 0 bases respectively, with 13 bases between them. Germline V gives CDR1 SQVTM, CDR2 ANQGSEA. The CDR3 contains 13 residues. CDR3 in amino acids: CSTRTDMNTEAFF. The CDR3 DNA reads TGCAGCACACGGACAGACATGAACACTGAAGCTTTCTTT.

This clone has a handful of counts. The CDR3 region has the DNA TGTGCCAGCAGCTATATCAGCGGGAGTCAAGATACGCAGTATTTT. It specifies CASSYISGSQDTQYF. The rearrangement joins TRBV7-9 to TRBJ2-3, with TRBD2 matching 8 bases. Germline V CDR1 and CDR2: SEHNR, FQNEAQ (reference sequence). The CDR3 totals 15 residues. After removal of 4 bases from V and 5 bases from J, the junction contained 8 bases not matched to a gene.

J is TRBJ1-1 and V is TRBV10-3; 7 bases align to TRBD1. Trimming removed 6 bases from V and 6 bases from J; junction bases left unmatched: 4. Germline CDR1 reads ENHRY; CDR2 reads SYGVKD. This CDR3 is 12 amino acids long. CDR3 residues: CAISQTGAEAFF. In nucleotides, the CDR3 is TGTGCCATCAGCCAAACAGGGGCTGAAGCTTTCTTT.

The rearrangement links TRBV29-1 to TRBJ1-1; no definite D call. Germline V gene sequence: CDR1 SQVTM, CDR2 ANQGSEA. CDR3 length: 14 amino acids. The V end was cut by 3 bases, the J end by 1 base, with 12 bases between. Here the CDR3 reads CSVEGGWGNTEAFF. CDR3 sequence (DNA): TGCAGCGTTGAGGGAGGGTGGGGGAACACTGAAGCTTTCTTT.

The chain uses TRBV7-2 and TRBJ1-6; D perhaps matches TRBD1 (5 bases). Germline CDR1 reads SGHTA; CDR2 reads FQGNSA. The V gene lost 1 base and the J gene lost 8 bases, with 12 bases spanning the gap. CDR3 length: 15 amino acids. The CDR3 spells CASSLVGGFYSPLHF. The CDR3 region has the DNA TGTGCCAGCAGCTTAGTGGGGGGTTTCTATTCACCCCTCCACTTT.

The chain is built from TRBV19 and TRBJ2-3; TRBD2 matches at 10 bases. The J segment lost 5 bases and the V segment lost 3 bases, leaving 8 bases of the junction unmatched. This CDR3 is 16 amino acids long. Germline V CDR1 and CDR2: LNHDA, SQIVND (reference sequence). In DNA, the CDR3 is TGTGCCAGTAGTATCCGGGGTCTAGCGGGAGAAGATACGCAGTATTTT. Protein: CASSIRGLAGEDTQYF.

The CDR3 DNA is TGCGCCAGCAGCCAAGAGGGTAGTGTCGGGGTCGGGGGCTACACCTTC. This sequence encodes CASSQEGSVGVGGYTF. The chain joins TRBV4-3 to TRBJ1-2; the D is unclear. V dropped 0 bases and J dropped 8 bases, with 19 bases sitting between them. This CDR3 region has 16 residues. Germline-derived CDR1 and CDR2 are LGHNA and YSLEER.